The 23 T cell receptor beta chains listed next were all sequenced from one sample in a study of OX40 agonist ivuxolimab in advanced cancers. Method: immunoSEQ multiplex PCR; TCRdb's copy keeps in-frame clones and lacks some. The data contain approximately 48,000 clones, approximately 80% of them seen just once; the ten biggest clones take up 3% to 5%. Sequences were derived from CD4+ or CD8+ T cells sorted from blood, sampled in a trial of the OX40 agonist ivuxolimab. The source is an adult with an advanced solid tumor such as melanoma, head and neck, liver or kidney cancer.

The J gene is TRBJ2-5, the V gene TRBV7-7, with D possibly called TRBD1 or TRBD2 (5 bases each). The CDR3 is 14 amino acids. The V gene's germline CDR1 is SSHAT and CDR2 FNYEAQ (reference sequence). V gave up 5 bases and J gave up 4 bases, with 14 bases separating them. The CDR3 loop is CASSATGTGETQYF. CDR3 bases: TGTGCCAGCAGCGCAACCGGGACGGGAGAGACCCAGTACTTC.

CDR3 loop: CASSRKGNTEAFF. The CDR3, as DNA: TGTGCCAGTAGTAGAAAGGGGAACACTGAAGCTTTCTTT. The V gene is TRBV19, the J gene TRBJ1-1; D remains ambiguous. CDR1 is LNHDA and CDR2 is SQIVND in the germline V gene (reference sequence). Trimming pared 4 bases from V and 1 base from J, leaving 7 bases between. The CDR3 totals 13 residues.

V and J are TRBV5-1 and TRBJ1-2; TRBD1 agrees at 9 bases. The CDR3 sequence is 15 residues long. The junction had 8 bases not matched to a gene; V was cut back by 0 bases and J by 8 bases. The V gene's germline CDR1 is SGHRS and CDR2 YFSETQ. CDR3 protein: CASSLVLQGAKGYTF. The DNA for the CDR3 is TGCGCCAGCAGCTTGGTACTACAGGGGGCAAAAGGCTACACCTTC.

This clone was picked up one time. The rearrangement uses TRBV15 and TRBJ1-1; possible D gene TRBD1, 5 bases. V was shortened by 2 bases and J by 4 bases, with 8 bases between the two germline ends. This CDR3 has 13 residues. Germline assignment: CDR1 LNHNV and CDR2 YYDKDF (reference sequence). The CDR3 region has the DNA TGTGCCACCAGCAGAAACGGGGGCACTGAAGCTTTCTTT. It specifies CATSRNGGTEAFF. Using reference TRBV15 and TRBJ1-1 for the parts outside the CDR3, the full variable domain is DAMVIQNPRYQVTQFGKPVTLSCSQTLNHNVMYWYQQKSSQAPKLLFHYYDKDFNNEADTPDNFQSRRPNTSFCFLDIRSPGLGDTAMYLCATSRNGGTEAFFGQGTRLTVV.

This clone was seen once. The chain employs TRBV27 and TRBJ2-7; D remains unclear. CDR3 size: 15 residues. The V end lost 5 bases, the J end lost 2 bases, and 16 bases lay between the germline ends. Looked up from germline, CDR1 is MNHEY and CDR2 is SMNVEV (reference sequence). CDR3 loop: CASSQQPGQPYEQYF. CDR3 coding DNA: TGTGCCAGCAGTCAGCAGCCTGGGCAGCCCTACGAGCAGTACTTC.

V is TRBV7-2 and J is TRBJ2-6; TRBD1 might be the D (6 bases). Germline V lookup: CDR1 SGHTA, CDR2 FQGNSA. This CDR3 contains 15 residues. The V gene lost 7 bases and the J gene lost 6 bases, with 16 bases spanning the gap. The CDR3, as DNA: TGTGCCAGCACCCTACGAGGGGGTGAGGCCAACGTCCTGACTTTC. Its translation is CASTLRGGEANVLTF.

J is TRBJ2-2 and V is TRBV4-2; 12 nucleotides match TRBD2. Losses at the gene ends were 4 bases for V and 6 bases for J; bases not matched to a gene: 3. This CDR3 contains 15 residues. Germline V CDR1 and CDR2: LGHNA, YNFKEQ. The CDR3 coding sequence is TGTGCCAGCAGCCCCGGACTAGCGGGGTCCGGGGAGCTGTTTTTT. It specifies CASSPGLAGSGELFF.

This sequence joins TRBV19 and TRBJ1-1, with D uncertain. CDR3 size: 15 residues. With 0 bases removed from V and 1 base from J, the gap between germline ends came to 9 bases. Germline CDR1 LNHDA, CDR2 SQIVND (reference sequence). The DNA of the CDR3 is TGTGCCAGTAGTATAGAGGCAGCGTGGAACACTGAAGCTTTCTTT. This translates into CASSIEAAWNTEAFF.

This clone has only a few counts. The rearrangement joins TRBV7-9 to TRBJ1-1, with D maybe TRBD1 (5 bases). Germline V gives CDR1 SEHNR, CDR2 FQNEAQ (reference sequence). This CDR3 is built from 13 residues. Trimming took off 4 bases at V and 4 bases at J, with 10 bases between the two ends. CDR3 bases: TGTGCCAGCAGCTCCTTGGGGGGCACTGAAGCTTTCTTT. Its translation is CASSSLGGTEAFF.

A single count supports this clone. The chain recombines TRBV11-2 with TRBJ2-7; no clear D gene. Trimming took 7 bases from V and 7 from J, leaving 20 bases between them. CDR1 and CDR2 from the germline V gene are SGHAT and FQNNGV. The CDR3 is made up of 14 amino acids. Here the CDR3 DNA reads TGTGCCAGCACCCGGCAGCTGGATTCGAGGGAGCAGTACTTC. This gives the protein CASTRQLDSREQYF.

J is TRBJ1-4 and V is TRBV27; maybe TRBD1 (5 bases). The V and J ends lost 3 bases and 6 bases respectively, with 11 bases between them. Germline V gene data show CDR1 as MNHEY and CDR2 as SMNVEV (reference sequence). The CDR3 spans 14 residues. CDR3 nucleotide sequence: TGTGCCAGCAGTTTCCAGGGCGTGGATGAAAAACTGTTTTTT. This translates into CASSFQGVDEKLFF.

This chain connects TRBV4-3 to TRBJ1-5, with 7 bases aligning to TRBD1. CDR3 length equals 17 residues. Germline V gene sequence: CDR1 LGHNA, CDR2 YSLEER. V trimming: 0 bases; J trimming: 0 bases; junction bases outside the gene matches: 5. CDR3: CASSQDWGQNSNQPQHF. The CDR3, as DNA: TGCGCCAGCAGCCAAGATTGGGGACAGAATAGCAATCAGCCCCAGCATTTT.

The J gene is TRBJ1-1, the V gene TRBV30; the D gene is possibly TRBD1 (5 bases). Germline lookup yields CDR1 GTSNPN and CDR2 SVGIG (reference sequence). This CDR3 has 14 amino acids. V shed 2 bases and J shed 4 bases, with 14 bases lying between them. Here the CDR3 DNA reads TGTGCCTGGAGTTCGTGGAGGGGTACCACTGAAGCTTTCTTT. Protein product: CAWSSWRGTTEAFF. Full variable domain (outside the CDR3, taken from reference TRBV30 and TRBJ1-1): SQTIHQWPATLVQPVGSPLSLECTVEGTSNPNLYWYRQAAGRGLQLLFYSVGIGQISSEVPQNLSASRPQDRQFILSSKKLLLSDSGFYLCAWSSWRGTTEAFFGQGTRLTVV.

The V gene is TRBV6-5, the J gene TRBJ2-7; D is uncertain. V was shortened by 7 bases and J by 0 bases, with 16 bases between the two germline ends. The CDR3 is 15 amino acids. Germline CDR1 and CDR2: MNHEY and SVGAGI. CDR3 bases: TGTGCCAGCAAGATCGCCCCTTTGGGCTCCTACGAGCAGTACTTC. Protein sequence: CASKIAPLGSYEQYF.

The chain has TRBV7-2 and TRBJ1-4; D is undetermined. The CDR3 totals 15 residues. V was trimmed by 5 bases and J by 8 bases, leaving 18 bases between them. Looked up from germline, CDR1 is SGHTA and CDR2 is FQGNSA. The CDR3 here is CASSPLGDNREKLFF. In nucleotides, the CDR3 is TGTGCCAGCAGCCCTCTAGGCGACAATCGGGAAAAACTGTTTTTT.

This chain connects TRBV18 to TRBJ2-5; no definite D call. The V and J ends lost 2 bases and 5 bases respectively, with 3 bases between them. The germline V gene has CDR1 KGHSH and CDR2 LQKENI. This CDR3 is built from 11 residues. The chain's CDR3 is CASSPGETQYF. The CDR3 DNA sequence: TGTGCCAGCTCACCAGGGGAGACCCAGTACTTC. Based on the CDR3 plus reference TRBV18 and TRBJ2-5, the full variable domain is NAGVMQNPRHLVRRRGQEARLRCSPMKGHSHVYWYRQLPEEGLKFMVYLQKENIIDESGMPKERFSAEFPKEGPSILRIQQVVRGDSAAYFCASSPGETQYFGPGTRLLVL.

The CDR3 loop is CAWSDSDIYYEQYF. CDR3 coding DNA: TGTGCCTGGAGTGATTCGGACATTTACTACGAGCAGTACTTC. The V and J genes are TRBV30 and TRBJ2-7; TRBD1 might be the D (5 bases). The CDR3 runs to 14 residues. Germline V gives CDR1 GTSNPN, CDR2 SVGIG (reference sequence). Trimming removed 1 base from V and 3 bases from J, with 13 bases in between.

The chain couples TRBV7-8 to TRBJ2-1, with 11 bases aligning to TRBD2. This CDR3 is 13 amino acids long. Germline values: CDR1 SGHVS, CDR2 FQNEAQ. J gave up 8 bases and V 3 bases, and 0 bases lay outside the gene matches. CDR3 coding DNA: TGTGCCAGCAGCTTGACTAGCGGGGATGAGCAGTTCTTC. It codes for CASSLTSGDEQFF. Supplemented by reference TRBV7-8 and TRBJ2-1, the full variable domain reads GAGVSQSPRYKVAKRGQDVALRCDPISGHVSLFWYQQALGQGPEFLTYFQNEAQLDKSGLPSDRFFAERPEGSVSTLKIQRTQQEDSAVYLCASSLTSGDEQFFGPGTRLTVL.

The chain recombines TRBV6-5 with TRBJ2-1; 14 bases agree with TRBD2. Germline lookup yields CDR1 MNHEY and CDR2 SVGAGI. V gave up 6 bases and J gave up 5 bases; unmatched junction bases: 3. This CDR3 region has 15 residues. The CDR3 protein is CASRRTSGRNNEQFF. In nucleotides, the CDR3 is TGTGCCAGCAGAAGGACTAGCGGGAGGAACAATGAGCAGTTCTTC.

The rearrangement joins TRBV18 to TRBJ1-1; D ambiguous. The CDR3 contains 15 residues. V was shortened by 0 bases and J by 1 base, with 9 bases between the two germline ends. Germline V gene sequence: CDR1 KGHSH, CDR2 LQKENI. This CDR3 is CASSPPLGGNTEAFF. CDR3 bases: TGTGCCAGCTCACCACCTCTGGGAGGGAACACTGAAGCTTTCTTT. Based on the CDR3 plus reference TRBV18 and TRBJ1-1, the full variable domain is NAGVMQNPRHLVRRRGQEARLRCSPMKGHSHVYWYRQLPEEGLKFMVYLQKENIIDESGMPKERFSAEFPKEGPSILRIQQVVRGDSAAYFCASSPPLGGNTEAFFGQGTRLTVV.

The chain recombines TRBV7-2 with TRBJ2-7, with 9 nucleotides matching TRBD1. This CDR3 comprises 15 residues. The germline V gene has CDR1 SGHTA and CDR2 FQGNSA. V was pared by 5 bases and J by 1 base, with 6 bases of the junction left unmatched. The CDR3 DNA sequence: TGTGCCAGCAGCAGGACAGGGGTGGGGTCCTACGAGCAGTACTTC. Its translation is CASSRTGVGSYEQYF. The variable domain in full, with the rest retrieved from reference TRBV7-2 and TRBJ2-7, is GAGVSQSPSNKVTEKGKDVELRCDPISGHTALYWYRQSLGQGLEFLIYFQGNSAPDKSGLPSDRFSAERTGGSVSTLTIQRTQQEDSAVYLCASSRTGVGSYEQYFGPGTRLTVT.

The sample holds a few counts of this clone. The gene calls are TRBV11-2 and TRBJ2-1, with D unresolved. Looked up from germline, CDR1 is SGHAT and CDR2 is FQNNGV. This CDR3 contains 12 residues. V lost 1 base, J lost 6 bases, and 4 bases lay in between. This chain's CDR3 is CASSLGVNEQFF. The CDR3 DNA reads as TGTGCCAGCAGCTTAGGCGTCAATGAGCAGTTCTTC.

This chain links TRBV19 with TRBJ1-1; the D is unclear. The CDR3 spans 16 residues. Germline V gene data show CDR1 as LNHDA and CDR2 as SQIVND (reference sequence). V dropped 8 bases and J dropped 7 bases, with 26 bases sitting between them. Written as DNA, the CDR3 is TGTGCCAGTCACCCCCGGGCCAGCCGAGGAGATAGTGAAGCTTTCTTT. Its translation is CASHPRASRGDSEAFF.